This TCR beta chain was profiled in a study of PD-1 blockade in classical Hodgkin lymphoma. V lost 5 bases and J lost 2; bases outside the gene matches: 6. Per the germline V gene, CDR1 is SEHNR and CDR2 is FQNEAQ (reference sequence). This CDR3 comprises 15 residues. Assay: immunoSEQ multiplex PCR; the TCRdb copy retains only in-frame clones and omits some. The sample gives around 93,000 clones, approximately 78% of which show up once; about 9% is in the top ten. This clone has just a few counts. Time point noted: cycle 4 day 1 (C4D1), after 6 weeks of nivolumab. Every patient had relapsed following autologous stem cell transplantation, and cohorts differed in brentuximab vedotin exposure.

This chain links TRBV7-9 with TRBJ1-1; 9 bases map to TRBD1. The TCR was taken from a human donor with classical Hodgkin lymphoma. Specimen: peripheral blood mononuclear cells (PBMCs), collected before the fourth cycle of nivolumab. CDR3 in amino acids: CASSQPGQGNTEAFF. CDR3 nucleotides: TGTGCCAGCAGCCAACCGGGACAGGGCAACACTGAAGCTTTCTTT.